Below, one TCR beta chain is given with its context. Per the germline V gene, CDR1 is LNHDA and CDR2 is SQIVND (reference sequence). The germline V and J ends were trimmed by 10 bases and 12 bases, with 6 bases remaining between them. CDR3 length: 8 amino acids. This entry comes from a study of blood T cell repertoires in COVID-19. Repertoires were generated with immunoSEQ multiplex PCR, while TCRdb's copy carries only in-frame clones and drops some. This sample carries roughly 240,000 clones, 86% of them seen once, and the ten largest clones take roughly 6.2%. The rearrangement joins TRBV19 to TRBJ2-2; D ambiguous. The sample comprised peripheral blood. The TCR comes from a woman aged 80 or older with COVID-19, enrolled during active disease. The CDR3 protein is CAIPKLFF. CDR3 bases: TGTGCCATCCCTAAGCTGTTTTTT.